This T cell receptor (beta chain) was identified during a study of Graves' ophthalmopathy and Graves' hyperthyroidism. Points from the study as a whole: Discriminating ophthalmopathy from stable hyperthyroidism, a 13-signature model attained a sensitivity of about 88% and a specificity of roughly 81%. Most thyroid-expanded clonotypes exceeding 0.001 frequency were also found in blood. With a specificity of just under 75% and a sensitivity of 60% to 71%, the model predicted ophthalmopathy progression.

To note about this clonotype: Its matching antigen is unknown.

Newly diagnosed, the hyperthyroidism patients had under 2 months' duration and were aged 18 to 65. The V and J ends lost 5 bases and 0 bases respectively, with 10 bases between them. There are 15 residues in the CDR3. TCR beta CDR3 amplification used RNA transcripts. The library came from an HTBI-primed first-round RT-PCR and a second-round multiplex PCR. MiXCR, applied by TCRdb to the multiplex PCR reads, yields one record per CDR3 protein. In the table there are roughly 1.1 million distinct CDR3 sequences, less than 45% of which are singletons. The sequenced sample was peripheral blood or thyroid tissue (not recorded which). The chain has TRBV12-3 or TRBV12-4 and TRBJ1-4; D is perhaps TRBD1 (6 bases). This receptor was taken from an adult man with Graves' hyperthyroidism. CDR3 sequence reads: CASSPWTATNEKLFF. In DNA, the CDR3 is TGTGCCAGCAGTCCATGGACAGCAACTAATGAAAAACTGTTTTTT.